This T cell receptor (beta chain) was found in a study of blood T cell repertoires in COVID-19. Study-level information: Samples came from the United States, Italy and Spain, spanning acute and convalescent COVID-19. PBMCs, B-cell-depleted T cells, or T cells were the source of the cDNA or gDNA that made up the material.

Study processing details: How many nucleated cells were present was estimated from reference gene primer amplification. The assay was immunoSEQ multiplex PCR, and TCRdb's table has in-frame clones only and misses some. From that table come the V and J calls and clone size; the DNA was used to work out D and trimming. The sample consists of 130,000 to 150,000 clones, about 85% of them appearing once. The germline V gene encodes CDR1 SGDLS and CDR2 YYNGEE. There are 15 residues in the CDR3. Trimming removed 3 bases from V and 9 bases from J; junction bases left unmatched: 6. Material for sequencing was peripheral blood. The clonotype originates from a woman aged 40 to 55 with active or convalescent COVID-19. V gene TRBV9 combines with J gene TRBJ2-1; 13 bases map to TRBD2. In DNA, the CDR3 is TGTGCCAGCAGCGGACGGACTAGCGGGAGCGGTGAGCAGTTCTTC. Its protein product is CASSGRTSGSGEQFF.